Below, 28 T cell receptor beta chains from the same sample are listed, as sequenced in a study of T cell clonality in common variable immunodeficiency. Profiled with immunoSEQ multiplex PCR; TCRdb holds only in-frame clones, not every one. The data show tens of thousands of clones, with none appearing a single time. The specimen was peripheral blood mononuclear cells. These receptors were obtained from a person aged 18 to 70 in good health.

Many counts were recorded for this clone. Sequencing ends 3 residues short of the CDR3 end; the germline J gene provides the rest. V usage is TRBV6-2 or TRBV6-3 and J usage is TRBJ2-5; 9 nucleotides line up with TRBD2. Unmatched junction bases numbered 5, after V lost 5 bases and J lost 4 bases. The CDR3 runs to 14 residues. The germline CDR1 and CDR2 sequences are MNHEY and SVGEGT. Partial CDR3 DNA: TGTGCCAGCAGTATGGGACTAGCTGGAGAGACC. It specifies CASSMGLAGET. The full CDR3 protein is CASSMGLAGETQYF.

This clone came up many times. The sequence runs out 3 residues before the end of the CDR3; the remainder is reconstructed from the germline J gene. This chain joins TRBV7-9 and TRBJ2-7; no firm D call. Per the germline V gene, CDR1 is SEHNR and CDR2 is FQNEAQ (reference sequence). Trimming removed 5 bases at V and 1 base at J, with 3 bases between. The CDR3 has 11 residues. CDR3 sequence reads: CASSPSYEQYF. Incomplete CDR3 DNA: TGTGCCAGCAGCCCTTCCTACGAG.

This clone was counted ten times or more. The read terminates 3 residues before the CDR3 end, so the remaining end is supplied by the germline J gene. The chain links TRBV20-1 to TRBJ2-5, with 7 bases identical to TRBD2. V shed 1 base, J shed 4 bases, and the junction held 6 bases outside the gene matches. Germline values: CDR1 DFQATT, CDR2 SNEGSKA (reference sequence). The CDR3 has 14 amino acids. The sequenced part of the CDR3 DNA is TGCAGTGCTAGAGCGGCGGGAGCGGTAGAGACC. Translating gives CSARAAGAVET. The CDR3 in its entirety is CSARAAGAVETQYF.

In this sample, this clone turned up many times. The CDR3 end is not reached by the read, which stops 3 residues before it; the germline J gene fills it in. The J gene is TRBJ1-2, the V gene TRBV18, with TRBD1 matching over 7 bases. Trimming at V came to 6 bases and at J to 7 bases, leaving 8 bases not matched to a gene. The germline V gene encodes CDR1 KGHSH and CDR2 LQKENI. The CDR3 length is 13 residues. Incomplete CDR3 DNA: TGTGCCAGCTCGCAGACAGGGTCGAGTGGC. Protein sequence: CASSQTGSSG. The entire CDR3 sequence reads CASSQTGSSGYTF.

This clone has at least ten counts. The CDR3 end lies 3 residues beyond the end of the read and is filled in from the germline J gene. The J gene is TRBJ2-1, the V gene TRBV10-3; 9 nucleotides line up with TRBD1. V was clipped by 4 bases and J by 2 bases; unmatched bases: 6. Germline CDR1 and CDR2: ENHRY and SYGVKD. The CDR3 runs to 16 residues. CDR3 DNA, as far as it was read: TGTGCCATCAGTGGAGTAGACAGGGGGACCTACAATGAG. This gives the protein CAISGVDRGTYNE. The whole CDR3 protein reads CAISGVDRGTYNEQFF.

Many counts were recorded for this clone. Partial CDR3 DNA: TGTGCCATCATGGAGGGTGTGAACACTGAA. As protein: CAIMEGVNTE. The CDR3, in full, reads CAIMEGVNTEAFF. V usage is TRBV10-3 and J usage is TRBJ1-1; D is unresolved. The sequence runs out 3 residues before the end of the CDR3; the remainder is reconstructed from the germline J gene. V was clipped by 7 bases and J by 0 bases, with 9 bases between them. The CDR3 runs to 13 residues. Germline loops: CDR1 ENHRY, CDR2 SYGVKD.

In this sample, this clone turned up many times. The sequenced fragment ends 3 residues before the CDR3 boundary, so the rest is inferred from the germline J gene. V and J are TRBV28 and TRBJ2-7, with a possible D match to TRBD2 (5 bases). The germline V and J ends were trimmed by 7 bases and 3 bases, with 13 bases remaining between them. The CDR3 loop spans 13 amino acids. Germline V gene lookup returns CDR1 MDHEN and CDR2 SYDVKM. CDR3 DNA (partial): TGTGCCAGCATATCAGCGGCTGGCTACGAG. This codes for CASISAAGYE. The whole CDR3 reads CASISAAGYEQYF.

This clone has a count of ten or more. The observed sequence ends 3 residues before the CDR3 terminus, with the missing tail filled in from the germline J gene. The chain is built from TRBV6-2 or TRBV6-3 and TRBJ2-2; perhaps TRBD1 as D (5 bases). The CDR3 has 16 residues. V was shortened by 0 bases and J by 5 bases, with 13 bases between the two germline ends. Germline CDR1 is MNHEY and CDR2 is SVGEGT. The DNA read from the CDR3 is TGTGCCAGCAGTTACTCGCAGCAGGGATGGACCGGGGAG. This sequence encodes CASSYSQQGWTGE. The full CDR3 protein reads CASSYSQQGWTGELFF.

This clone was seen at least ten times. Read coverage stops 3 residues before the CDR3 terminus; the germline J gene supplies the remainder. The chain has TRBV10-3 and TRBJ1-2; the match to TRBD1 covers 9 bases. V shed 6 bases, J shed 6 bases, and the junction held 5 bases outside the gene matches. Per the germline V gene, CDR1 is ENHRY and CDR2 is SYGVKD. The CDR3 loop spans 13 amino acids. CDR3: CAIRQGATNGYTF. CDR3 bases read: TGTGCCATCAGACAGGGGGCCACGAATGGC.

In its sample, this clone ranks as medium-sized. The read ends 3 residues early relative to the CDR3; the germline J gene fills the gap. The chain combines TRBV6-4 with TRBJ2-4; 8 bases align to TRBD1. The ends lost 4 bases at V and 6 bases at J; junction bases unmatched: 8. CDR1 and CDR2 from the germline V gene are MRHNA and SNTAGT. This CDR3 spans 15 amino acids. The CDR3 region is CASSVSQGAANIQYF. The CDR3 bases that were read are TGTGCCAGCAGTGTGAGCCAGGGGGCAGCAAACATT.

This clone was detected many times. The sequenced CDR3 bases are TGCAGCGTTGAAGCCTTTAGGACAGGAGTCTCCTACGAG. Protein product: CSVEAFRTGVSYE. The full-length CDR3 reads as CSVEAFRTGVSYEQYF. The chain carries TRBV29-1 and TRBJ2-7; TRBD1 agrees at 7 bases. Coverage ceases 3 residues before the CDR3 finishes, and the germline J gene fills in the end. CDR1 SQVTM and CDR2 ANQGSEA come from the germline V gene. This CDR3 is 16 amino acids long. V shed 1 base, J shed 0 bases, and the junction held 9 bases outside the gene matches.

This clone showed up many times. Read coverage stops 3 residues before the CDR3 terminus; the germline J gene supplies the remainder. This chain connects TRBV19 to TRBJ2-2; 10 bases line up with TRBD2. Trimming took 7 bases from V and 2 from J; bases not matched to a gene: 4. From germline, CDR1 is LNHDA and CDR2 SQIVND (reference sequence). The CDR3 consists of 15 residues. Partial CDR3 DNA: TGTGCCAGTAAAGCGGGGGGGTCCAACACCGGGGAG. It translates to CASKAGGSNTGE. The entire CDR3 is CASKAGGSNTGELFF. The entire variable domain, with the rest obtained from reference TRBV19 and TRBJ2-2, is as follows: DGGITQSPKYLFRKEGQNVTLSCEQNLNHDAMYWYRQDPGQGLRLIYYSQIVNDFQKGDIAEGYSVSREKKESFPLTVTSAQKNPTAFYLCASKAGGSNTGELFFGEGSRLTVL.

This clone has at least ten counts. The sequence runs out 3 residues before the end of the CDR3; the remainder is reconstructed from the germline J gene. This chain joins TRBV10-3 and TRBJ1-5, with a weak D call TRBD1 (5 bases). Trimming removed 11 bases from V and 2 bases from J, with 13 bases in between. Germline V lookup: CDR1 ENHRY, CDR2 SYGVKD. This CDR3 comprises 13 residues. The sequenced CDR3 bases are TGTGCCTCAGGCGGGGGGGGCAATCAGCCC. It translates to CASGGGGNQP. The whole CDR3 region reads CASGGGGNQPQHF.

This clone was seen at least ten times. The CDR3 reads CSASYWPGQGARSNQPQHF. The CDR3 bases that were read are TGCAGTGCTAGTTATTGGCCGGGACAGGGGGCTCGGAGCAATCAGCCC. This chain links TRBV20-1 with TRBJ1-5, with 12 positions matching TRBD1. From the germline J gene comes the end of the CDR3, since the read stops 3 residues before it. J gave up 1 base and V 3 bases, and 13 bases lay outside the gene matches. This CDR3 contains 19 residues. Germline V gives CDR1 DFQATT, CDR2 SNEGSKA (reference sequence).

This clone was picked up many times. With the read ending 3 residues before the CDR3 end, the germline J gene is used to fill in that end. The chain couples TRBV19 to TRBJ2-7; no clear D gene. Germline lookup yields CDR1 LNHDA and CDR2 SQIVND (reference sequence). The V end lost 9 bases, the J end lost 5 bases, and 20 bases lay between the germline ends. The CDR3 loop spans 14 amino acids. The CDR3 region is CASHTPRRSHEQYF. The part of the CDR3 DNA that was read is TGTGCCAGCCATACCCCACGCCGGTCCCACGAG.

This clone came up many times. The CDR3: CSATIPGTGKRETQYF. CDR3 bases read: TGCAGTGCTACCATCCCCGGGACAGGGAAAAGGGAGACC. The rearrangement links TRBV20-1 to TRBJ2-5; TRBD1 aligns across 9 bases. The CDR3 goes on 3 residues after the read ends, and that part is filled in from the germline J gene. The CDR3 runs 16 residues. The V and J ends lost 4 bases and 5 bases, in that order; junction bases with no gene match: 14. Looked up from germline, CDR1 is DFQATT and CDR2 is SNEGSKA (reference sequence).

This clone was observed at least ten times. Read coverage stops 3 residues before the CDR3 terminus; the germline J gene supplies the remainder. The gene calls are TRBV20-1 and TRBJ2-4; maybe TRBD1 (5 bases). CDR1 and CDR2 (germline): DFQATT, SNEGSKA (reference sequence). The germline V and J ends were trimmed by 0 bases and 4 bases, with 10 bases remaining between them. This CDR3 has 14 amino acids. The sequenced CDR3 bases are TGCAGTGCTAGAGATACGACAGCGAAAAACATT. As protein: CSARDTTAKNI. The CDR3 in its entirety is CSARDTTAKNIQYF.

At least ten counts were recorded for this clone. The read ends 3 residues shy of where the CDR3 ends; the end is completed using the germline J gene. The V and J genes are TRBV3-1 (or the pseudogene TRBV3-2) and TRBJ2-5, with TRBD2 matching 9 bases. V lost 4 bases and J lost 0; bases outside the gene matches: 18. Looked up from germline, CDR1 is LGHDT and CDR2 is YNNKEL (reference sequence). The CDR3 is 20 residues long. The CDR3 loop reads CASSLEGAGGSGRNQETQYF. The sequenced part of the CDR3 DNA is TGTGCCAGCAGCCTGGAGGGGGCGGGAGGAAGCGGGAGGAACCAAGAGACC.

Comment on this clone: The read comes to an end 3 residues before the CDR3 does, leaving the germline J gene to fill in the end. The chain couples TRBV7-8 to TRBJ1-3; D is perhaps TRBD1 (6 bases). The CDR3 consists of 15 residues. Germline CDR1 reads SGHVS; CDR2 reads FQNEAQ. Trimming stripped 4 bases from V and 4 bases from J, with 14 bases between. The CDR3 DNA, read in part, is TGTGCCAGCAGCTCTAATCAGGGGTACGGAAACACC. As protein: CASSSNQGYGNT. In full, the CDR3 is CASSSNQGYGNTIYF.

Within the sample, this clone is large. The missing CDR3 end, 3 residues past where the read stops, is filled in from the germline J gene. The V call is TRBV27, the J call TRBJ2-1; D is possibly TRBD2 (7 bases). V lost 8 bases and J 5 bases, leaving 16 bases between the germline ends. Germline assignment: CDR1 MNHEY and CDR2 SMNVEV (reference sequence). The length of the CDR3 is 14 residues. The sequenced CDR3 bases are TGTGCCAGCGGAAAGGGGGGGTTCAACAATGAG. Protein: CASGKGGFNNE. The full-length CDR3 reads as CASGKGGFNNEQFF.

This clone was recorded many times. Coverage ceases 3 residues before the CDR3 finishes, and the germline J gene fills in the end. The chain employs TRBV19 and TRBJ2-1; 7 nucleotides line up with TRBD2. The CDR3 sequence is 15 residues long. V lost 7 bases to trimming and J lost 4 bases; unmatched junction nucleotides: 10. CDR1 and CDR2 from the germline V gene are LNHDA and SQIVND (reference sequence). CDR3 DNA, as far as it was read: TGTGCCAGTACCCCCGTAGCGGGCCCTTACAATGAG. Its translation is CASTPVAGPYNE. The whole CDR3 is CASTPVAGPYNEQFF.

Ten or more counts support this clone. The CDR3 bases that were read are TGTGCCAGCAGCTTACTTCAGGGCGGATATGGC. Its protein product is CASSLLQGGYG. The CDR3, in full, reads CASSLLQGGYGYTF. The chain recombines TRBV7-6 with TRBJ1-2; possibly TRBD1 for D (5 bases). The read gets to within 3 residues of the CDR3 end, and the germline J gene fills in the rest. The V and J ends lost 2 bases and 5 bases respectively, with 12 bases between them. Germline assignment: CDR1 SGHVS and CDR2 FNYEAQ. CDR3 length: 14 amino acids.

This clone was seen at least ten times. The read finishes 3 residues shy of the CDR3 end, and the germline J gene is used to complete it. V is TRBV7-9 and J is TRBJ1-1, with D hard to call. Germline CDR1 and CDR2: SEHNR and FQNEAQ (reference sequence). The CDR3 spans 13 residues. Trimming removed 3 bases at V and 6 bases at J, with 11 bases between. CDR3 residues: CASSFMEGAEAFF. Incomplete CDR3 DNA: TGTGCCAGCAGCTTTATGGAGGGCGCTGAA.

This clone was detected many times. The CDR3 protein is CASSLGSSGSSYNEQFF. CDR3 DNA, as far as it was read: TGCGCCAGCAGCTTGGGATCTAGCGGGAGTTCCTACAATGAG. V is TRBV5-1 and J is TRBJ2-1; 10 bases are shared with TRBD2. The read falls 3 residues short of the CDR3 end, and the missing part is taken from the germline J gene. The J segment lost 1 base and the V segment lost 0 bases, leaving 4 bases of the junction unmatched. Germline assignment: CDR1 SGHRS and CDR2 YFSETQ. The CDR3 sequence is 17 residues long.

In this sample, this clone turned up many times. The CDR3 end is not reached by the read, which stops 3 residues before it; the germline J gene fills it in. The V gene is TRBV7-2, the J gene TRBJ1-1; the D is unclear. The CDR3 consists of 14 residues. The V and J ends lost 2 bases and 0 bases respectively, with 7 bases between them. From germline, CDR1 is SGHTA and CDR2 FQGNSA. The CDR3 bases that were read are TGTGCCAGCAGCTTAAACAGCTTGAACACTGAA. Amino acid sequence: CASSLNSLNTE. Given in full, the CDR3 is CASSLNSLNTEAFF.

Many counts were recorded for this clone. The CDR3 loop is CAWSGQGELFF. The covered CDR3 bases are TGTGCCTGGAGTGGACAGGGTGAA. J is TRBJ1-4 and V is TRBV30; 7 bases match TRBD1. The CDR3 extends 3 residues past the end of the read, so its final part is completed from the germline J gene. Looked up from germline, CDR1 is GTSNPN and CDR2 is SVGIG (reference sequence). The CDR3 consists of 11 residues.

This clone was seen more than once but under ten times. The read finishes 3 residues shy of the CDR3 end, and the germline J gene is used to complete it. The J gene is TRBJ2-7, the V gene TRBV10-2; 8 bases fit TRBD1. Germline CDR1 and CDR2: WSHSY and SAAADI. The CDR3 has 15 residues. With V trimmed by 3 bases and J by 1 base, 5 bases remained unmatched. Partial CDR3 DNA: TGCGCCAGCAGTGACAGGGGGCTGATATCCTACGAG. Translated: CASSDRGLISYE. The entire CDR3 protein reads CASSDRGLISYEQYF.

This clone was detected many times. The read comes to an end 3 residues before the CDR3 does, leaving the germline J gene to fill in the end. The V call is TRBV28, the J call TRBJ2-7; a possible D gene is TRBD2 (6 bases). V shed 2 bases and J shed 3 bases, with 11 bases lying between them. There are 14 residues in the CDR3. Germline assignment: CDR1 MDHEN and CDR2 SYDVKM. CDR3 bases read: TGTGCCAGCAGTTTACGGGACTCCTACTACGAG. It translates to CASSLRDSYYE. In full, the CDR3 reads CASSLRDSYYEQYF.